This T cell receptor (beta chain) was profiled in a study of blood T cell repertoires in COVID-19. Libraries were prepared by immunoSEQ multiplex PCR; TCRdb keeps only in-frame clonotypes and omits some of them. Among some 150,000 clones listed, 65% to 85% were seen once. This clone occurred a few times. This receptor was obtained from a woman aged 55-75 years with acute or convalescent COVID-19. Sequencing was done on a sample of peripheral blood.

In DNA, the CDR3 is TGTGCCTGGGGTTTCCCTACTGATCAGCCCCAGCATTTT. As protein: CAWGFPTDQPQHF. The rearrangement joins TRBV30 to TRBJ1-5; D gene unclear. Looked up from germline, CDR1 is GTSNPN and CDR2 is SVGIG (reference sequence). The CDR3 covers 13 residues. Trimming took 5 bases from V and 5 from J, leaving 13 bases between them.